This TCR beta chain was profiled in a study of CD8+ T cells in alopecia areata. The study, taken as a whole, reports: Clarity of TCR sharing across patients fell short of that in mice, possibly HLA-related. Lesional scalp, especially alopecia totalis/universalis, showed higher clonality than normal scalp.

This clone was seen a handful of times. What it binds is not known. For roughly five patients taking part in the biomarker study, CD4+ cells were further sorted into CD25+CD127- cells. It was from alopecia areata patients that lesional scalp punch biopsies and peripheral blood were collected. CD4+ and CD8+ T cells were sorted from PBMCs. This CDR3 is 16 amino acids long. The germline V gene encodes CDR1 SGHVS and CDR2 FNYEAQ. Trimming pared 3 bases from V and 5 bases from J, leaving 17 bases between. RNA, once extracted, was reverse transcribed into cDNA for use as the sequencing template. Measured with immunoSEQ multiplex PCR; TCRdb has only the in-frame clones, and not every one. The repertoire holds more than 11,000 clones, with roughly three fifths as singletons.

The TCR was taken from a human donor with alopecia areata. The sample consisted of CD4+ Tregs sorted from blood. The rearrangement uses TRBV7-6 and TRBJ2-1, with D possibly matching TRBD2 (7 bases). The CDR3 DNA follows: TGTGCCAGCAGCTTGAGGCAGTGGGGGGGCCACAATGAGCAGTTCTTC. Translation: CASSLRQWGGHNEQFF.